This paragraph covers one T cell receptor (beta chain) sequence. Which antigen it targets is not known. No base-level quality is on record; no much larger clone is a single base apart. The Qiagen DNeasy kit was used to extract genomic DNA from unsorted PBMCs and from the negatively selected CD4+ and CD8+ fractions. Using primers that anneal to V and J segments, immunoSEQ multiplex PCR amplified the TCR beta CDR3 regions. A synthetic immune receptor repertoire was used to minimize amplification bias, and remaining bias was computationally removed after sequencing. For the original study's pipeline: Custom Python scripts were used to quantify repertoire diversity as the Shannon entropy index. Unsorted, CD4+ and CD8+ repertoires were analyzed separately, except for combined analyses in which CD4+ and CD8+ sequences were merged in silico. Clonal expansion was defined as at least a 2-fold frequency increase after treatment relative to C1D1, with a pseudocount of 0.5 for undetected baseline clones. Singleton clones were defined as clones with 0 or 1 copy at C1D1, and non-singleton clones were defined as clones with 2 or more copies. Clones expanded in unsorted samples were annotated as CD4+, CD8+ or unknown by matching protein sequences in sorted samples from the same patient. Diversity changes from C1D1 to C4D1 were tested in paired samples using Wilcoxon tests. This is the immuneACCESS table as TCRdb keeps it, with only in-frame sequences that have V and J called. A part of the clones is gone; compared with another copy, unresolved V genes explain less than half, and the rest is unexplained. V and J calls and clone size are copied from that table; D and trimming were computed from the DNA. The sample contains 75,000 to 100,000 clones, about 92% of them found a single time. The ten largest clones represent roughly 2% of the sample.

The source of the sample is a study of PD-1 blockade in classical Hodgkin lymphoma (dated by TCRdb to 2019 to 2021). Broadly, across the study: Nivolumab dosing was 3 mg/kg intravenously every 2 weeks, continuing until either disease progression or unacceptable toxicity. A peripheral blood immune signature of response to PD-1 blockade in classical Hodgkin lymphoma was defined using TCR beta sequencing and CyTOF. Here is what the overall study found, with its caveats: Baseline TCR diversity was reported to be lower in newly diagnosed patients than in healthy donors, and even lower in relapsed/refractory patients. By C4D1, a significant rise was seen in CD4+ TCR diversity but not in CD8+ TCR diversity (p=0.0027 vs p=0.16), and the rise was most apparent among complete responders (p=0.02). Diversity was lower in patients who began nivolumab less than 1 year after ASCT, so these patients were left out of later analyses to avoid confounding by immune reconstitution. Trial patients with a complete response had baseline diversity similar to that of newly diagnosed patients, while partial responders and progressors had significantly lower diversity. The study covered only a single clinical trial cohort, and the causes of the repertoire differences, possibly disease activity or prior therapy, were still not defined.

Explained via the paper, the time point label denotes: cycle 4 day 1 (C4D1), after around six weeks of nivolumab. Every trial patient had relapsed following autologous stem cell transplantation, and prior brentuximab vedotin exposure was what differed among cohorts A, B and C. The trial cohort comprised about 60 patients with relapsed/refractory classical Hodgkin lymphoma whose best overall responses were complete response, partial response or progressive disease. Trial patients were treated with single-agent nivolumab in the multi-cohort phase II CheckMate 205 trial. An independent review committee assessed best overall response by applying the 2007 International Working Group response criteria. Trial PBMCs were collected just before the start of nivolumab (C1D1) and during therapy at cycle 2 day 1 and cycle 4 day 1. Peripheral blood was collected in 8 mL Vacutainer Cell Preparation Tubes, from which PBMCs were isolated by centrifugation and then cryopreserved.

Taken from the germline V gene (reference sequence), the CDR1 and CDR2 loops are MNHNY and SVGAGI. The CDR3, cysteine through phenylalanine, is 12 amino acids long. Only the CDR3 region is kept as DNA, spanning 36 bases read in frame from base 1. V drops 0 bases and J drops 7 bases, leaving 6 bases in between. Specimen: peripheral blood mononuclear cells (PBMCs), collected before the fourth cycle of nivolumab. Recombination linked TRBV6-6 to TRBJ1-1; no D gene is confidently identified. This receptor was taken from a human donor with classical Hodgkin lymphoma. The CDR3 reads CASSYSRNEAFF. The bases read TGTGCCAGCAGTTACTCGAGGAATGAAGCTTTCTTT.